The T cell receptor (beta chain) under discussion was sequenced for a study of blood T cell repertoires in COVID-19. Across the study: Whether acute or convalescent, the COVID-19 samples came from the United States, Italy and Spain. T cells, B-cell-depleted T cells, or PBMCs supplied cDNA or gDNA.

In germline, CDR1 is SQVTM, CDR2 ANQGSEA. The CDR3 totals 14 residues. Unmatched junction bases numbered 9, after V lost 7 bases and J lost 4 bases. The data were produced by immunoSEQ multiplex PCR, yet TCRdb's version contains in-frame clones alone and is incomplete. This table holds 97,000 or so clones, 90% found once. The specimen sequenced was peripheral blood. The receptor's source is a middle-aged man with acute or convalescent COVID-19. V gene TRBV29-1 combines with J gene TRBJ2-2, with TRBD1 identical over 7 bases. DNA of the CDR3: TGCAGCGCCCAGACCGGGACAGTCACCGGGGAGCTGTTTTTT. It codes for CSAQTGTVTGELFF.